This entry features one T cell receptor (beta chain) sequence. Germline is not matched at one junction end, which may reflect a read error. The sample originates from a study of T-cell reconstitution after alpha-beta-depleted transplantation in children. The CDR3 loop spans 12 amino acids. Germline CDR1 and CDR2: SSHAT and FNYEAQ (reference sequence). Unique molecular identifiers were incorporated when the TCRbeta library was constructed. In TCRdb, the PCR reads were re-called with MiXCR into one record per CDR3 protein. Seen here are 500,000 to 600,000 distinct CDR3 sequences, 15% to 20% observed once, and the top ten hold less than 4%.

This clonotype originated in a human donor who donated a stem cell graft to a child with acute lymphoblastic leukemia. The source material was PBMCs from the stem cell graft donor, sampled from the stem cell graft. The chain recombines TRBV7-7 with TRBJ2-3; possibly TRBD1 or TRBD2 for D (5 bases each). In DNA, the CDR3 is TGTGCCAGCAGCCAGGGAGCAGATACGCATTATTTT. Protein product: CASSQGADTHYF.